The entry below gives a single T cell receptor (beta chain) sequence along with its context. The sample originates from a study of shared clonotypes between healthy human individuals. Study at large: CD4 naive and CD4 memory each took three plates per donor, while CD8 naive took two and CD8 memory one.

Germline V gene lookup returns CDR1 LNHNV and CDR2 YYDKDF (reference sequence). V lost 2 bases to trimming and J lost 4 bases, with 11 bases between them. The CDR3 covers 14 residues. It was across several immunoSEQ plates that each subset's genomic DNA was evenly split. Some clones are missing from TCRdb's copy, which holds only in-frame ones; the method was immunoSEQ multiplex PCR. Of roughly 760,000 clones listed, around 67% were seen once; the top ten hold over 1.5%. The split of CD4+ cells yielded CD45RA+ naive and CD45RA-negative memory subsets. The TCR comes from a woman in her thirties in good health. The V call is TRBV15, the J call TRBJ2-5; D unresolved. The specimen sequenced was memory CD4+ T cells sorted from blood. The subset denotes: CD45RA-negative fraction. CDR3 sequence reads: CATSRNARRETQYF. For the CDR3, the DNA is TGTGCCACCAGCAGAAATGCCCGCCGAGAGACCCAGTACTTC.